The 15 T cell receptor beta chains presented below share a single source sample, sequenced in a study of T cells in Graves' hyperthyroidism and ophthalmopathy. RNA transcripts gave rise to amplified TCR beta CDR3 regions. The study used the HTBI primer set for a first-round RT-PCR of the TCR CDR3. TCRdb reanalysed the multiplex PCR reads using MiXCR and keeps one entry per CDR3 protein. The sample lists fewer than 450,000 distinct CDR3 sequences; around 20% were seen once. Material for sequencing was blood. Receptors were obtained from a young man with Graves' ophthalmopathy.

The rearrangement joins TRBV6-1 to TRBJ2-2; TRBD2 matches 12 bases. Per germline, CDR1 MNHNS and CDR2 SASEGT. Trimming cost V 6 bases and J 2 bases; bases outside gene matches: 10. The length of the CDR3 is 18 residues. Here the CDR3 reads CASSQGASGGANTGELFF. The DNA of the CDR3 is TGTGCCAGCAGCCAAGGGGCTAGCGGGGGGGCAAACACCGGGGAGCTGTTTTTT.

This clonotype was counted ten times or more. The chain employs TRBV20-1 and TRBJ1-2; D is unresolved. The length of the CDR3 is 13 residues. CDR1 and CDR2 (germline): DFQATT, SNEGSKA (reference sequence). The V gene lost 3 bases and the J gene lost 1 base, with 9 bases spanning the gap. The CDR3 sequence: CSARDENNYGYTF. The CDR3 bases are TGCAGTGCTAGGGACGAAAATAACTATGGCTACACCTTC.

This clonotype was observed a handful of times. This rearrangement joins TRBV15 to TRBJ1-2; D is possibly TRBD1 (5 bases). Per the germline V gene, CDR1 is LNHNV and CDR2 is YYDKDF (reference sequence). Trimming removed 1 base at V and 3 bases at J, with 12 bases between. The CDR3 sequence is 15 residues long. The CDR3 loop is CATSRAGQGHYGYTF. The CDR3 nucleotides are TGTGCCACCAGCAGAGCAGGCCAGGGCCACTATGGCTACACCTTC.

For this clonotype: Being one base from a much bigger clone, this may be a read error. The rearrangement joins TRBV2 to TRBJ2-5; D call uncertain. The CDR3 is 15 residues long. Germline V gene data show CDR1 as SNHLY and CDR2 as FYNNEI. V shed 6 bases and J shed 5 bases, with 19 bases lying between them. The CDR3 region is CASSAQRLVRETQYF. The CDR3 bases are TGTGCCAGCAGCGCCCAGAGATTGGTGAGGGAGACCCAGTACTTC.

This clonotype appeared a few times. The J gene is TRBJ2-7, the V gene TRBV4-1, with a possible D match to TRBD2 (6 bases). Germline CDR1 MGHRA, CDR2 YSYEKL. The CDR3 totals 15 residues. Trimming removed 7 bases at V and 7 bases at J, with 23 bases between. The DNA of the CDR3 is TGCGCCAGCAACTCAGAATCGGGACTCTTAGGAGAGCAGTACTTC. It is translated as CASNSESGLLGEQYF.

Written as DNA, the CDR3 is TGTGCCAGCAGCTTCGGGACGTCCGCCTACGAGCAGTACTTC. This sequence encodes CASSFGTSAYEQYF. The gene calls are TRBV11-3 and TRBJ2-7; D possibly uses TRBD1 or TRBD2 (5 bases each). The CDR3 contains 14 residues. Trimming took 3 bases from V and 2 from J, leaving 11 bases between them. Germline V gene data show CDR1 as SGHNT and CDR2 as YENEEA.

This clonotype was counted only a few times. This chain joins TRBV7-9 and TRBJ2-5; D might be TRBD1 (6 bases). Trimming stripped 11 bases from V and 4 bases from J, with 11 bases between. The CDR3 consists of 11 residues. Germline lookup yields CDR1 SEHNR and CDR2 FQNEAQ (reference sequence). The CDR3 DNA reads TGTGCCTCCACAGGGTCAGAGACCCAGTACTTC. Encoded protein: CASTGSETQYF.

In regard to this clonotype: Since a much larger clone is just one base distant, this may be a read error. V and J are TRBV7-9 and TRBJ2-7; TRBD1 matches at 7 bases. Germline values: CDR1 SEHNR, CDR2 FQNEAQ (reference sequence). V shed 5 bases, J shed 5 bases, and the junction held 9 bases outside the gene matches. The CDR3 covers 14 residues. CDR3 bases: TGTGCCAGCAGCCTCTTAAACAGGGGCCACGAGCAGTACTTC. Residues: CASSLLNRGHEQYF.

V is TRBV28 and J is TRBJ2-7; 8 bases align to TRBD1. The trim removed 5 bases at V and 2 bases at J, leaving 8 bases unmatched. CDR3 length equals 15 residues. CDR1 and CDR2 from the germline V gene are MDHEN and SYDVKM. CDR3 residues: CASSRPGQGPYEQYF. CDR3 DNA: TGTGCCAGCAGTCGCCCCGGACAGGGACCCTACGAGCAGTACTTC. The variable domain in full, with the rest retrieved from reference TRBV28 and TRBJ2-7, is DVKVTQSSRYLVKRTGEKVFLECVQDMDHENMFWYRQDPGLGLRLIYFSYDVKMKEKGDIPEGYSVSREKKERFSLILESASTNQTSMYLCASSRPGQGPYEQYFGPGTRLTVT.

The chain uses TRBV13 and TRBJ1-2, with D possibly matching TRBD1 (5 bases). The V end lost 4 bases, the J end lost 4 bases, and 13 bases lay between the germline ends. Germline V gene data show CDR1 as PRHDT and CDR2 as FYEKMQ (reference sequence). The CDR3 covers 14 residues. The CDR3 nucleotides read TGTGCCAGCAGCTCTCAGGGTGGTAGCTATGGCTACACCTTC. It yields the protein CASSSQGGSYGYTF.

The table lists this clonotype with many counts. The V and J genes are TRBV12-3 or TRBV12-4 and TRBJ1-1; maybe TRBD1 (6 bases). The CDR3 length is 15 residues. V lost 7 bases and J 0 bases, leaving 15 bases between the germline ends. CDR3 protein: CASTIPDRLNTEAFF. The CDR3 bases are TGTGCCAGCACAATCCCGGACAGATTGAACACTGAAGCTTTCTTT.

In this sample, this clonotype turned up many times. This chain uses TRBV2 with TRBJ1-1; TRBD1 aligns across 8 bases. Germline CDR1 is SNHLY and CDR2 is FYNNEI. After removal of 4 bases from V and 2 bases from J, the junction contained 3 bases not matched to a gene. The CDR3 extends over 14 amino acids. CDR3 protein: CASSVDRVNTEAFF. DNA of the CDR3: TGTGCCAGCAGTGTGGACAGGGTTAACACTGAAGCTTTCTTT.

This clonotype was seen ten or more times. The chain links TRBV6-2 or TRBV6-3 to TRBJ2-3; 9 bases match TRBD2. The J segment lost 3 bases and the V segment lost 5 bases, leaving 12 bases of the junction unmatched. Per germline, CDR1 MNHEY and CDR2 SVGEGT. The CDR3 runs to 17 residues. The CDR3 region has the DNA TGTGCCAGCAGTCCGCAAGGGCGGGGGGGAAGAACAGATACGCAGTATTTT. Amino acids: CASSPQGRGGRTDTQYF.

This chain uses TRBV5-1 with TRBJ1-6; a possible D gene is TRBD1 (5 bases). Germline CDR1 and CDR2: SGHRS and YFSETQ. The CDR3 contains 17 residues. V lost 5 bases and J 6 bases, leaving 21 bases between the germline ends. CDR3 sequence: CASRGTGQPGGNSPLHF. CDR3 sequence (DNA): TGCGCCAGCAGAGGCACCGGACAACCGGGTGGTAATTCACCCCTCCACTTT.

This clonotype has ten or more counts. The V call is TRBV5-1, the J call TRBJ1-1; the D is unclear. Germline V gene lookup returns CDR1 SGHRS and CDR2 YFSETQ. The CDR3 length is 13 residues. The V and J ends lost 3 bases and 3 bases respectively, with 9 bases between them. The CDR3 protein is CASSWIGDTEAFF. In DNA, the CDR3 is TGCGCCAGCAGCTGGATCGGGGACACTGAAGCTTTCTTT. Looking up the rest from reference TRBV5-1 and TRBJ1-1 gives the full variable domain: KAGVTQTPRYLIKTRGQQVTLSCSPISGHRSVSWYQQTPGQGLQFLFEYFSETQRNKGNFPGRFSGRQFSNSRSEMNVSTLELGDSALYLCASSWIGDTEAFFGQGTRLTVV.